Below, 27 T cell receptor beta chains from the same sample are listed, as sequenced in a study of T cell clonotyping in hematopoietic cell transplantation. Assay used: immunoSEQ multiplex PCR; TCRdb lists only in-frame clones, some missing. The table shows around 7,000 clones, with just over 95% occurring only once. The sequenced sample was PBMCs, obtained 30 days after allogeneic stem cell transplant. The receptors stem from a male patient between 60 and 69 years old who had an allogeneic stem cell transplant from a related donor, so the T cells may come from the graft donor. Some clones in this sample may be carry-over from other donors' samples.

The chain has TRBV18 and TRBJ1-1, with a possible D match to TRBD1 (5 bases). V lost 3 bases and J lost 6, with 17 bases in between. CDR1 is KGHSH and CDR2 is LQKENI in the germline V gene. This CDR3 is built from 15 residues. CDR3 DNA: TGTGCCAGCTCACCCGACGGGGGAGGTAGCGCTGAAGCTTTCTTT. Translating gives CASSPDGGGSAEAFF.

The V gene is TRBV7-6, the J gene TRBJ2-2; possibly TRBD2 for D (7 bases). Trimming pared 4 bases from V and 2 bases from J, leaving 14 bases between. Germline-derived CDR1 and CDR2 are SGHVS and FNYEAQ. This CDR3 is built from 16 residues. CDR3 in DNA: TGTGCCAGCAGCTCCTTCCGGGGGGCCAACACCGGGGAGCTGTTTTTT. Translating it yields CASSSFRGANTGELFF.

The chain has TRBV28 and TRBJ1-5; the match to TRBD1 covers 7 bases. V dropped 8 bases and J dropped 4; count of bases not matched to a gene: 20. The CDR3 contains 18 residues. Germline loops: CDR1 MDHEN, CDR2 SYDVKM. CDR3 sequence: CASGGGVRGQKLNQPQHF. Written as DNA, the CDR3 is TGTGCCAGCGGAGGGGGAGTAAGGGGACAGAAGCTAAATCAGCCCCAGCATTTT. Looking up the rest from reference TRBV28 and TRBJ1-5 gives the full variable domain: DVKVTQSSRYLVKRTGEKVFLECVQDMDHENMFWYRQDPGLGLRLIYFSYDVKMKEKGDIPEGYSVSREKKERFSLILESASTNQTSMYLCASGGGVRGQKLNQPQHFGDGTRLSIL.

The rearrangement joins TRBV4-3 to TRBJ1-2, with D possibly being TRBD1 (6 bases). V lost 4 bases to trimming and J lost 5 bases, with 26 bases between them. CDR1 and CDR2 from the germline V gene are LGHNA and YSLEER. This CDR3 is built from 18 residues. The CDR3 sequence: CASSPVAQGDYEGYGYTF. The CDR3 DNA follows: TGCGCCAGCAGCCCAGTCGCACAGGGAGATTATGAAGGGTATGGCTACACCTTC.

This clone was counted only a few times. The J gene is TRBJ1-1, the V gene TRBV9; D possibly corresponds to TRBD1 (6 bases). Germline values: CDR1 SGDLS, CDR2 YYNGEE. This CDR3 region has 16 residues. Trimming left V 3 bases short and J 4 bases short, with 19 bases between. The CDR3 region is CASSAEAQGGITEAFF. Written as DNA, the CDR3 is TGTGCCAGCAGCGCAGAAGCACAGGGCGGGATCACTGAAGCTTTCTTT.

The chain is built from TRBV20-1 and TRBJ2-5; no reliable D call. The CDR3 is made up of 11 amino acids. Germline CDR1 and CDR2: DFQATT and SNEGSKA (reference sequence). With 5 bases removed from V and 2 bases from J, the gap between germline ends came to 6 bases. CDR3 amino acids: CSAQIQETQYF. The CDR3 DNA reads TGCAGTGCTCAGATACAAGAGACCCAGTACTTC.

The CDR3 bases are TGTGCCAGCAGTGCTTACTCAGGGGGGGGGTATGGCTACACCTTC. This encodes CASSAYSGGGYGYTF. The rearrangement uses TRBV6-1 and TRBJ1-2; 7 bases fit TRBD1. Losses at the gene ends were 4 bases for V and 5 bases for J; bases not matched to a gene: 10. CDR1 is MNHNS and CDR2 is SASEGT in the germline V gene. The CDR3 loop spans 15 amino acids.

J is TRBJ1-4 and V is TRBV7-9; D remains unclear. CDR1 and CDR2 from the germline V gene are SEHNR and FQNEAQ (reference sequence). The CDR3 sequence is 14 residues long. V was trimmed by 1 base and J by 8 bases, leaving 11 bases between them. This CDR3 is CASSLGVGSEKLFF. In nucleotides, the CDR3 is TGTGCCAGCAGCTTAGGGGTGGGTTCGGAAAAACTGTTTTTT. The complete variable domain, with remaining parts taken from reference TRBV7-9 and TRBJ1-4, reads DTGVSQNPRHKITKRGQNVTFRCDPISEHNRLYWYRQTLGQGPEFLTYFQNEAQLEKSRLLSDRFSAERPKGSFSTLEIQRTEQGDSAMYLCASSLGVGSEKLFFGSGTQLSVL.

The CDR3 DNA sequence: TGTGCCAGCAGCGTAGACCTAGCGGGGGTCACCGGCACCGGGGAGCTGTTTTTT. Its translation is CASSVDLAGVTGTGELFF. The chain combines TRBV9 with TRBJ2-2; TRBD2 matches 10 bases. Looked up from germline, CDR1 is SGDLS and CDR2 is YYNGEE. This CDR3 spans 18 amino acids. V trimming: 0 bases; J trimming: 4 bases; junction bases outside the gene matches: 9. Variable domain in full (rest from reference TRBV9 and TRBJ2-2): DSGVTQTPKHLITATGQRVTLRCSPRSGDLSVYWYQQSLDQGLQFLIQYYNGEERAKGNILERFSAQQFPDLHSELNLSSLELGDSALYFCASSVDLAGVTGTGELFFGEGSRLTVL.

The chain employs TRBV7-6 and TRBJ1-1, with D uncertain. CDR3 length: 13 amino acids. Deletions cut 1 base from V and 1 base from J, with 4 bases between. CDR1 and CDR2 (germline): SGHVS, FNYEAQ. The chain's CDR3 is CASSLGENTEAFF. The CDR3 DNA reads TGTGCCAGCAGCTTAGGCGAGAACACTGAAGCTTTCTTT.

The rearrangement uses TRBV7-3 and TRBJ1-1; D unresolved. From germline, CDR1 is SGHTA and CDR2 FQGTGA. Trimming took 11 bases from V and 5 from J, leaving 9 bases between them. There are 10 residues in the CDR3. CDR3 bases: TGTGCCCATGGAGGGACTGAAGCTTTCTTT. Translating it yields CAHGGTEAFF.

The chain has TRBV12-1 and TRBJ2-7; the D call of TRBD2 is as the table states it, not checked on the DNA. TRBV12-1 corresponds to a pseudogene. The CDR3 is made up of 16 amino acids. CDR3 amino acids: CASSFRLEGISYEQYF. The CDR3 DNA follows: TGTGCCAGCAGCTTTCGACTAGAGGGGATCTCCTACGAGCAGTACTTC.

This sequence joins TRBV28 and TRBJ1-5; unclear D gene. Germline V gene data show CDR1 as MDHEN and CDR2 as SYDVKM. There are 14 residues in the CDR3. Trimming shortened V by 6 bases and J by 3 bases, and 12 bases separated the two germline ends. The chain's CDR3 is CASRPAGINQPQHF. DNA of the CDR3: TGTGCCAGCAGACCCGCGGGGATCAATCAGCCCCAGCATTTT.

CDR3 coding DNA: TGTGCCTGGAGTGCTCAAGGTCGGGTGGGATCACCCCTCCACTTT. Translation: CAWSAQGRVGSPLHF. The rearrangement joins TRBV30 to TRBJ1-6; D is unresolved. Deletions cut 1 base from V and 10 bases from J, with 17 bases between. The length of the CDR3 is 15 residues. Germline V lookup: CDR1 GTSNPN, CDR2 SVGIG (reference sequence).

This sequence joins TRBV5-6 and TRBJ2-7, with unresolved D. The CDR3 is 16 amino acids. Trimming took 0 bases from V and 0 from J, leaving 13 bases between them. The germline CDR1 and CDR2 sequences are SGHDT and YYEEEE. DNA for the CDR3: TGTGCCAGCAGCTTGGCGGCAGCACAAACCTCCTACGAGCAGTACTTC. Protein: CASSLAAAQTSYEQYF.

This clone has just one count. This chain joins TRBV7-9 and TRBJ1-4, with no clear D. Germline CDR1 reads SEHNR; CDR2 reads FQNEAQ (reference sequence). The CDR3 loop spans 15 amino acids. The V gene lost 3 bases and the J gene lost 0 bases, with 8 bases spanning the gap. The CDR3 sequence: CASSFGDTTNEKLFF. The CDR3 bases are TGTGCCAGCAGCTTCGGCGACACAACTAATGAAAAACTGTTTTTT. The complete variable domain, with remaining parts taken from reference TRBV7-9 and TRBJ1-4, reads DTGVSQNPRHKITKRGQNVTFRCDPISEHNRLYWYRQTLGQGPEFLTYFQNEAQLEKSRLLSDRFSAERPKGSFSTLEIQRTEQGDSAMYLCASSFGDTTNEKLFFGSGTQLSVL.

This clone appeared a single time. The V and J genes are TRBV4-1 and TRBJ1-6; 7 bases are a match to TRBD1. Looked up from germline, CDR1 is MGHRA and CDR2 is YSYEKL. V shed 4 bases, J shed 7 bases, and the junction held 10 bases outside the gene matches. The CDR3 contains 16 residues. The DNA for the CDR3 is TGCGCCAGCAGCCCGGGGACAGAGTGGGAGAATTCACCCCTCCACTTT. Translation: CASSPGTEWENSPLHF.

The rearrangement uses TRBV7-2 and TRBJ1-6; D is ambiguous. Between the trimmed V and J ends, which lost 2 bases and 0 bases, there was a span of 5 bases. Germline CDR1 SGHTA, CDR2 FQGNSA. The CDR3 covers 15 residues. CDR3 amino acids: CASSLMSSYNSPLHF. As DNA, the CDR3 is TGTGCCAGCAGCTTAATGAGCTCCTATAATTCACCCCTCCACTTT.

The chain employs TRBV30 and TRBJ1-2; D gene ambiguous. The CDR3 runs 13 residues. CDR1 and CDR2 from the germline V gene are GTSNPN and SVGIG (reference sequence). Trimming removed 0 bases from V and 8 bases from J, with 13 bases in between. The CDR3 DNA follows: TGTGCCTGGAGTGTTAAGGGCGCAGAAGGCTACACCTTC. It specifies CAWSVKGAEGYTF.

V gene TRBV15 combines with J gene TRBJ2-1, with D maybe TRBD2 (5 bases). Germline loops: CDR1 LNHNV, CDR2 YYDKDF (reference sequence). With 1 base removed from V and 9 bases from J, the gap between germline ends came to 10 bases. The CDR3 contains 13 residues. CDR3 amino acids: CATSRARGSEQFF. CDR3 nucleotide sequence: TGTGCCACCAGCAGAGCCAGAGGGAGTGAGCAGTTCTTC.

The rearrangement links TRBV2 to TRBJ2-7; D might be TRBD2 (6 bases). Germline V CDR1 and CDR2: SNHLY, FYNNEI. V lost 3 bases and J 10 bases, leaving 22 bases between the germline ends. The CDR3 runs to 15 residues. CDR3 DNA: TGTGCCAGCAGTGATATCACTCCGGGGGATATCTTTCAGTACTTC. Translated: CASSDITPGDIFQYF. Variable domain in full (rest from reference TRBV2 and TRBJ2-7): EPEVTQTPSHQVTQMGQEVILRCVPISNHLYFYWYRQILGQKVEFLVSFYNNEISEKSEIFDDQFSVERPDGSNFTLKIRSTKLEDSAMYFCASSDITPGDIFQYFGPGTRLTVT.

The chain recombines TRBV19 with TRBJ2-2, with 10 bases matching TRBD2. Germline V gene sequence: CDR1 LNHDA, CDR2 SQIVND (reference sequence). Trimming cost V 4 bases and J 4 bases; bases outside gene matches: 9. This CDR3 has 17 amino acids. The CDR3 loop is CASSSERGGRGTGELFF. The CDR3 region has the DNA TGTGCCAGTAGTAGCGAGCGGGGGGGCCGAGGCACCGGGGAGCTGTTTTTT.

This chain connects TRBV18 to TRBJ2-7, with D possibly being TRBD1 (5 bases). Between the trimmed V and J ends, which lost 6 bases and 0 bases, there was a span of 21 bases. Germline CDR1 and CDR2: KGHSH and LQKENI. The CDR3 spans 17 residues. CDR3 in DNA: TGTGCCAGCTCGCACGGAATATTGGGGCCGGACTCCTACGAGCAGTACTTC. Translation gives CASSHGILGPDSYEQYF. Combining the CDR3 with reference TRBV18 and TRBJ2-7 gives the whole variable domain NAGVMQNPRHLVRRRGQEARLRCSPMKGHSHVYWYRQLPEEGLKFMVYLQKENIIDESGMPKERFSAEFPKEGPSILRIQQVVRGDSAAYFCASSHGILGPDSYEQYFGPGTRLTVT.

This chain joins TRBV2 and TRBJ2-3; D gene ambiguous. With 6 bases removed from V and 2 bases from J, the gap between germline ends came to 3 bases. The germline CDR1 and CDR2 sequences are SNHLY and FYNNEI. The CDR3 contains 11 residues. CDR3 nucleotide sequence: TGTGCCAGCAGGGTCACAGATACGCAGTATTTT. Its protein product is CASRVTDTQYF.

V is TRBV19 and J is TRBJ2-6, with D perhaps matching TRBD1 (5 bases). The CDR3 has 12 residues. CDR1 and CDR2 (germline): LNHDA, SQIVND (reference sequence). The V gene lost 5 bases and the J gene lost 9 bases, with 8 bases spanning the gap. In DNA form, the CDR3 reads TGTGCCAGTAGTGGGGCAGTCAACGTCCTGACTTTC. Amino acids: CASSGAVNVLTF.

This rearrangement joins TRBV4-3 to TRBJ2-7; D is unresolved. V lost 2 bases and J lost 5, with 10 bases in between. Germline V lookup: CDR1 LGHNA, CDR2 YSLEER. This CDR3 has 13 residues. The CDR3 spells CASSQNAYDEQYF. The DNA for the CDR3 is TGCGCCAGCAGCCAAAATGCGTATGACGAGCAGTACTTC.

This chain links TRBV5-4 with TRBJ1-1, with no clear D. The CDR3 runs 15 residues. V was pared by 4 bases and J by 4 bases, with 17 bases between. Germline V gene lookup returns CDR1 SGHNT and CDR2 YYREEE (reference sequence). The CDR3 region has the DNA TGTGCCAGCAGCACGGACGGCGGGGTGGGCACTGAAGCTTTCTTT. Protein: CASSTDGGVGTEAFF.